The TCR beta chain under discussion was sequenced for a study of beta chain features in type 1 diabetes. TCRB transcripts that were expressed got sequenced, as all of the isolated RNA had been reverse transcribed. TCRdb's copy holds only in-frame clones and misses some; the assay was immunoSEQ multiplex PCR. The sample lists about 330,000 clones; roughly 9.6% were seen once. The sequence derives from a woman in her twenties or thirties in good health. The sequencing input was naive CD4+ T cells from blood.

The CDR3 DNA is TGCGCCAGCAGCTTGGTGGGGGTGACAGGGCAACTCACAGATACGCAGTATTTT. It encodes CASSLVGVTGQLTDTQYF. The V call is TRBV5-1, the J call TRBJ2-3; 7 positions match TRBD1. The CDR3 has 18 residues. Unmatched junction bases numbered 12, after V lost 0 bases and J lost 2 bases. The germline V gene has CDR1 SGHRS and CDR2 YFSETQ.